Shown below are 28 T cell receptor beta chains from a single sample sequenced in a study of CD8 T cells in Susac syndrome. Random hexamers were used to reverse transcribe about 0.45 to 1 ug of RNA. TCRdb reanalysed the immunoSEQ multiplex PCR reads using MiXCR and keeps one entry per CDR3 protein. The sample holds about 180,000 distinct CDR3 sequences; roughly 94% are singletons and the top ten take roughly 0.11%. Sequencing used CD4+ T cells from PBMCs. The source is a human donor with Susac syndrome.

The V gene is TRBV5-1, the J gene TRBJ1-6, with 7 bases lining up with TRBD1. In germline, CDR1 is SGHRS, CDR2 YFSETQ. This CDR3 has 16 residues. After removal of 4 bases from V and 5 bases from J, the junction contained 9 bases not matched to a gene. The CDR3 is CASSLPGQRNNSPLHF. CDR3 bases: TGCGCCAGCAGCCTACCGGGACAGAGAAATAATTCACCCCTCCACTTT.

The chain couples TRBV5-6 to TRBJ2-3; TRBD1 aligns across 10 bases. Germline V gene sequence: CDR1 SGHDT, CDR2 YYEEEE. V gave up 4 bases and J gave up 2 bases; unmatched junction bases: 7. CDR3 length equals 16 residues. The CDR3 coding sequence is TGTGCCAGCAGCACCCGACAGGGGGCCGCCACAGATACGCAGTATTTT. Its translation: CASSTRQGAATDTQYF.

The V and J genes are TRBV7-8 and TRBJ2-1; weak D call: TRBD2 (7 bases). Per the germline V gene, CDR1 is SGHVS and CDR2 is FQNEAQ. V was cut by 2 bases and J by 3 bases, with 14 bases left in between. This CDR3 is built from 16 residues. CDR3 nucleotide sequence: TGTGCCAGCAGCTTAATAGGCGGGGGCCGCTACAATGAGCAGTTCTTC. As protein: CASSLIGGGRYNEQFF.

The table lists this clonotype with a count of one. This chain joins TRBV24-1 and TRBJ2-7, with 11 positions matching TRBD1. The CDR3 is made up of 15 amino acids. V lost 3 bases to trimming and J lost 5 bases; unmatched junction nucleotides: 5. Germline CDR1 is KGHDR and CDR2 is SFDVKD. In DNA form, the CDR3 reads TGTGCCACCAGTGATCCCGGGACAGGGGGTGACGAGCAGTACTTC. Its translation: CATSDPGTGGDEQYF.

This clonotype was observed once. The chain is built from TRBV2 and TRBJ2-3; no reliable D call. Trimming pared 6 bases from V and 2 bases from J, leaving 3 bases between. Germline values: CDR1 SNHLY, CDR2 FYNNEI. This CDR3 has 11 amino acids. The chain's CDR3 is CASRYTDTQYF. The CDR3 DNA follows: TGTGCCAGCAGATACACAGATACGCAGTATTTT.

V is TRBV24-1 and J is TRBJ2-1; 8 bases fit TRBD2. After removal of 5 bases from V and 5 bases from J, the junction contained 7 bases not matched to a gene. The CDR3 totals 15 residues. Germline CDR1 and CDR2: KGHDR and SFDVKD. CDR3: CATSGGRGADNEQFF. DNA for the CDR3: TGTGCCACCAGTGGGGGGCGGGGGGCCGACAATGAGCAGTTCTTC.

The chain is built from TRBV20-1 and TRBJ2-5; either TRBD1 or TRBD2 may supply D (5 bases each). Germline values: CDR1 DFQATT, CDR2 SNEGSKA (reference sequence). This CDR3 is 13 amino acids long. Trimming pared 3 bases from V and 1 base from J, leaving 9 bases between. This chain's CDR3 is CSASGTVQETQYF. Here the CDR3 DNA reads TGCAGTGCTAGCGGGACGGTCCAAGAGACCCAGTACTTC.

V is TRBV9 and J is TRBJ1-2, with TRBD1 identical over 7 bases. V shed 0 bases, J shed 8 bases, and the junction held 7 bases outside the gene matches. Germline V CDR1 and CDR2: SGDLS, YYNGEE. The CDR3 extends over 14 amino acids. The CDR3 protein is CASSVVDRVTGYTF. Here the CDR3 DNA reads TGTGCCAGCAGCGTAGTAGACAGGGTAACCGGCTACACCTTC.

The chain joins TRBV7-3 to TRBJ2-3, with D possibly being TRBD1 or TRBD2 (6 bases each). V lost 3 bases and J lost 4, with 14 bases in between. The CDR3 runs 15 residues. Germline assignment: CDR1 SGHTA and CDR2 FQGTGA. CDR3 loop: CASSFGLGGADTQYF. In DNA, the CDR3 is TGTGCCAGCAGCTTTGGTTTGGGGGGCGCAGATACGCAGTATTTT. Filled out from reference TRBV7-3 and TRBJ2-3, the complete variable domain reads GAGVSQTPSNKVTEKGKYVELRCDPISGHTALYWYRQSLGQGPEFLIYFQGTGAADDSGLPNDRFFAVRPEGSVSTLKIQRTERGDSAVYLCASSFGLGGADTQYFGPGTRLTVL.

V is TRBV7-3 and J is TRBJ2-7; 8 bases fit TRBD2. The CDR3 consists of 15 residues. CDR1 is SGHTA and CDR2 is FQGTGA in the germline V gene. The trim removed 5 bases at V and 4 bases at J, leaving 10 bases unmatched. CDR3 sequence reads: CASSPESGTSYEQYF. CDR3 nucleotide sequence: TGTGCCAGCAGCCCTGAGTCCGGGACTAGTTACGAGCAGTACTTC.

In DNA, the CDR3 is TGTGCCAGCTCACCCACGCGTATGAACACTGAAGCTTTCTTT. This encodes CASSPTRMNTEAFF. V gene TRBV18 combines with J gene TRBJ1-1, with D unresolved. The germline gives CDR1 KGHSH, CDR2 LQKENI. The V gene lost 3 bases and the J gene lost 0 bases, with 8 bases spanning the gap. There are 14 residues in the CDR3. Supplemented by reference TRBV18 and TRBJ1-1, the full variable domain reads NAGVMQNPRHLVRRRGQEARLRCSPMKGHSHVYWYRQLPEEGLKFMVYLQKENIIDESGMPKERFSAEFPKEGPSILRIQQVVRGDSAAYFCASSPTRMNTEAFFGQGTRLTVV.

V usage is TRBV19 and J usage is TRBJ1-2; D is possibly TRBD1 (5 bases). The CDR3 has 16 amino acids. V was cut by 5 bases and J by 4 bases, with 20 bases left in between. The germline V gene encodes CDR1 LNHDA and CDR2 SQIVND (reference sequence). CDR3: CASSSRRGRRAYGYTF. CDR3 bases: TGTGCCAGTAGTTCCAGAAGGGGCCGGCGTGCCTATGGCTACACCTTC.

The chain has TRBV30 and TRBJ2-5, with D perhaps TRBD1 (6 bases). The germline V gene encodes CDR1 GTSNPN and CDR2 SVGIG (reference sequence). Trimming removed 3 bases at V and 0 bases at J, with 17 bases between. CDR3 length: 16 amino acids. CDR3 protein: CAWRSKDRGYQETQYF. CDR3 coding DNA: TGTGCCTGGAGATCGAAGGATAGGGGGTACCAAGAGACCCAGTACTTC.

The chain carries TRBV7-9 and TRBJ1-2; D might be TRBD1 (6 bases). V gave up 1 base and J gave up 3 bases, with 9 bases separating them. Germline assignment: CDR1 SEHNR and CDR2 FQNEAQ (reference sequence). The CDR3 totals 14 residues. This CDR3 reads CASSLEGGDYGYTF. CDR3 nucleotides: TGTGCCAGCAGCTTAGAGGGGGGCGACTATGGCTACACCTTC.

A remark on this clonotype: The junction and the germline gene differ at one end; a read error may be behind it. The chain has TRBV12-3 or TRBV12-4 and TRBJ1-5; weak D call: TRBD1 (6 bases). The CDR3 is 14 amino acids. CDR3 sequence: CASSSGQRDQPRHF. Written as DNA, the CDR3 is TGTGCCAGCAGTTCCGGACAGCGTGATCAGCCCCGGCATTTT.

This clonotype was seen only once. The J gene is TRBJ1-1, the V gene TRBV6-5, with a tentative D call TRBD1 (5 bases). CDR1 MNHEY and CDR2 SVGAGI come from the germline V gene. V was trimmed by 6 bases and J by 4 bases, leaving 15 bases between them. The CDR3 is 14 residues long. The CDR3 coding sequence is TGTGCCAGCAGCCATAAACAGGTCCTCACTGAAGCTTTCTTT. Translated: CASSHKQVLTEAFF.

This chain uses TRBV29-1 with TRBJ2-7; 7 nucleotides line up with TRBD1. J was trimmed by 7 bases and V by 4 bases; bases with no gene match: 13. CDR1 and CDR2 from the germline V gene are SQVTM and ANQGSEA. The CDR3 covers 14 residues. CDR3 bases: TGCAGCGTTGCCTCAAGGGGGCAGCTACGAGAGCAGTACTTC. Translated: CSVASRGQLREQYF.

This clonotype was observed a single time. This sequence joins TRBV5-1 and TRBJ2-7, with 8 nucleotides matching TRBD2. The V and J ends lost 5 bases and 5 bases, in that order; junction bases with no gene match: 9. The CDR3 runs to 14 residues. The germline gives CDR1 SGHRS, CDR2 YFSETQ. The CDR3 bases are TGCGCCAGCAGGGATTCTAGCGGGCGCCACGAGCAGTACTTC. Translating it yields CASRDSSGRHEQYF.

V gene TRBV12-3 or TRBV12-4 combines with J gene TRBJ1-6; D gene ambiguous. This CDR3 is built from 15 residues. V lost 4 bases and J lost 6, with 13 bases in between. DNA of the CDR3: TGTGCCAGCAGTTCCCGACAAGTTGCTAATTCACCCCTCCACTTT. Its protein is CASSSRQVANSPLHF.

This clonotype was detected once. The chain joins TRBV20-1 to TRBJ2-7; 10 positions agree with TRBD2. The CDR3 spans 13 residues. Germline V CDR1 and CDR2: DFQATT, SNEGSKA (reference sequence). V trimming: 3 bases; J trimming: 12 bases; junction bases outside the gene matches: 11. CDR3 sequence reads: CSASLSGGTSRYF. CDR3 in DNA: TGCAGTGCTAGCCTTAGCGGGGGGACCTCTCGGTACTTC.

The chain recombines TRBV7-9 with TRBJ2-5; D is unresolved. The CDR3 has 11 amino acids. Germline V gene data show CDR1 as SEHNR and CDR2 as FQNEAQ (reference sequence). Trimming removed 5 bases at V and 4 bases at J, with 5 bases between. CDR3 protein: CASSRPETQYF. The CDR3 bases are TGTGCCAGCAGCCGACCAGAGACCCAGTACTTC.

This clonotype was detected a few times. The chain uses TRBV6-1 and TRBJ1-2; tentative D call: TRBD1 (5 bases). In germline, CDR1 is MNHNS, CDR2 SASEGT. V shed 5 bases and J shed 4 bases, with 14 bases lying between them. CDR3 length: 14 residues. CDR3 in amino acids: CASSPGSGLYGYTF. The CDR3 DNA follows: TGTGCCAGCAGTCCCGGATCAGGGCTCTATGGCTACACCTTC.

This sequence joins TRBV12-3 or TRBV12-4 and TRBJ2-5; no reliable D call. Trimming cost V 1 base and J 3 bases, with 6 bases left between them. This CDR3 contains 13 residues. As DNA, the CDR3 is TGTGCCAGCAGTTTAGTAGTCAAAGAGACCCAGTACTTC. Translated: CASSLVVKETQYF.

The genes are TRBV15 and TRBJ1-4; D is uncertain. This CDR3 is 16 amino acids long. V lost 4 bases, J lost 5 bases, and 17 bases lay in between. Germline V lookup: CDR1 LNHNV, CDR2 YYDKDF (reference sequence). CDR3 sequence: CATSTRGGRLNEKLFF. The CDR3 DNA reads TGTGCCACCAGCACCCGAGGTGGACGGTTAAATGAAAAACTGTTTTTT.

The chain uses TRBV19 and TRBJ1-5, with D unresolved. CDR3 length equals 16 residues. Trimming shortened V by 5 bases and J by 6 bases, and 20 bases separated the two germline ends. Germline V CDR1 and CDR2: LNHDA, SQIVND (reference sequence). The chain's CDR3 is CASSYWNSGFGQPQHF. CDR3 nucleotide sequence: TGTGCCAGTAGTTACTGGAACTCTGGGTTCGGTCAGCCCCAGCATTTT. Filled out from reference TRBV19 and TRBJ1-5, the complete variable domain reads DGGITQSPKYLFRKEGQNVTLSCEQNLNHDAMYWYRQDPGQGLRLIYYSQIVNDFQKGDIAEGYSVSREKKESFPLTVTSAQKNPTAFYLCASSYWNSGFGQPQHFGDGTRLSIL.

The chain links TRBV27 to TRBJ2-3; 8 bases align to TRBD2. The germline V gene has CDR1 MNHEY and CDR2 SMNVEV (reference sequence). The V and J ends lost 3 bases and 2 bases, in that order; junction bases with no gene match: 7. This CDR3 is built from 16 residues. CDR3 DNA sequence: TGTGCCAGCAGTTTCCGGGGCGGGGGGAACACAGATACGCAGTATTTT. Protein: CASSFRGGGNTDTQYF.

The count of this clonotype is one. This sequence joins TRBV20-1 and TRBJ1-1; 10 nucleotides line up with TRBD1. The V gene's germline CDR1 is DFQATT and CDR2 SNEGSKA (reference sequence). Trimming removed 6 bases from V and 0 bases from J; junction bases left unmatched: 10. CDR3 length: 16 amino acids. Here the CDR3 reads CSAPHRDRGMNTEAFF. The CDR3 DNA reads TGCAGTGCCCCACACCGGGACAGGGGCATGAACACTGAAGCTTTCTTT.

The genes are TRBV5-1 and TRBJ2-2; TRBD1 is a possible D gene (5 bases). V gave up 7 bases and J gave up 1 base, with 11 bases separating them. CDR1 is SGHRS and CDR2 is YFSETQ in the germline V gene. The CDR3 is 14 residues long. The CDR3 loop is CASSQGVNTGELFF. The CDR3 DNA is TGCGCCAGCTCCCAAGGGGTGAACACCGGGGAGCTGTTTTTT.